This T cell receptor (beta chain) was recovered during a study of cytomegalovirus exposure and HLA in healthy donors. About the research overall: Genotyping showed around 81% of over 350 donors falling in the Caucasian-associated ancestry cluster. Study findings and constraints: Per published reports, the classifier diagnosed cytomegalovirus status with high specificity and sensitivity. Reports indicate that TCR beta sequences accurately predicted the HLA-A and HLA-B alleles of most subjects.

Germline lookup yields CDR1 SGHTA and CDR2 FQGNSA. The CDR3 extends over 14 amino acids. The germline V and J ends were trimmed by 0 bases and 1 base, with 6 bases remaining between them. Amplification used 60 Vbeta primers and 13 Jbeta primers. Original data processing: In a later analysis, of roughly 73 million unique beta chains, 9 million to 11 million appeared in at least two donors. Method: immunoSEQ multiplex PCR; TCRdb's copy keeps in-frame clones and lacks some. That table gives V, J and clone size, and the DNA gave D and trimming. The sample lists some 130,000 clones, 50% to 75% occurring once. With respect to this clone: What it recognizes is unknown.

The receptor comes from a woman aged 40-49 years in good health and CMV-seronegative. Sequenced input: PBMCs. The chain is built from TRBV7-2 and TRBJ1-1; D ambiguous. CDR3 DNA sequence: TGTGCCAGCAGCTTAGCACGGGGGAACACTGAAGCTTTCTTT. Its translation: CASSLARGNTEAFF.